These T cell receptor beta chains were read from a single sample in a study of shared clonotypes between healthy human individuals. Generated by immunoSEQ multiplex PCR, the TCRdb table keeps only in-frame clones and is missing some. The table shows nearly 1,000,000 clones, with less than 85% occurring only once. The sequenced material came from memory CD4+ T cells sorted from blood. All receptors derive from a man aged 18 to 35 in good health. The CDR3 runs from the conserved cysteine through the conserved F or W. Each record gives: J gene, D gene, clone size, V gene, CDR3 DNA, CDR3 protein. D genes are given only for firm matches. For some rows the clone size is stated as once, few or many, or as a class when expanded; others skip it.

j_gene: TRBJ1-1
d_gene: -
abundance: -
v_gene: TRBV28
CDR3nt: TGTGCCAGCAGGAGGACAGATCCCAGCGCTGAAGCTTTCTTT
CDR3aa: CASRRTDPSAEAFF

j_gene: TRBJ1-4
d_gene: -
abundance: -
v_gene: TRBV5-4
CDR3nt: TGTGCCAGCAGCTTCGGTGGGAGGGCCAAAAATGAAAAACTGTTTTTT
CDR3aa: CASSFGGRAKNEKLFF

j_gene: TRBJ1-2
d_gene: -
abundance: -
v_gene: TRBV6-5
CDR3nt: TGTGCCAGCAGTTCTACAAATGAGATCTATGGCTACACCTTC
CDR3aa: CASSSTNEIYGYTF

j_gene: TRBJ1-1
d_gene: -
abundance: -
v_gene: TRBV6-5
CDR3nt: TGTGCCAGCAGTATCAAAGAGTTGAACACTGAAGCTTTCTTT
CDR3aa: CASSIKELNTEAFF

j_gene: TRBJ1-4
d_gene: -
abundance: -
v_gene: TRBV11-2
CDR3nt: TGTGCCAGCAGCAACCGGTGGGCAACTAATGAAAAACTGTTTTTT
CDR3aa: CASSNRWATNEKLFF

j_gene: TRBJ2-5
d_gene: -
abundance: -
v_gene: TRBV7-8
CDR3nt: TGTGCCAGCAGCTTAGAAAGGGAAAGGACCCAGTACTTC
CDR3aa: CASSLERERTQYF

j_gene: TRBJ2-7
d_gene: TRBD2
abundance: -
v_gene: TRBV27
CDR3nt: TGTGCCAGCAGTAAAATAGCGGGAGAGCGGGAGCAGTACTTC
CDR3aa: CASSKIAGEREQYF

j_gene: TRBJ2-3
d_gene: -
abundance: -
v_gene: TRBV9
CDR3nt: TGTGCCAGCAGCGTAGACGGGAGCAGCACAGATACGCAGTATTTT
CDR3aa: CASSVDGSSTDTQYF

j_gene: TRBJ2-3
d_gene: -
abundance: -
v_gene: TRBV6-8
CDR3nt: TGTGCCAGCAACGTAGATACGCAGTATTTT
CDR3aa: CASNVDTQYF

j_gene: TRBJ1-2
d_gene: -
abundance: -
v_gene: TRBV6-5
CDR3nt: TGTGCCATCTCAAGAGACCAGACCTATGGCTACACCTTC
CDR3aa: CAISRDQTYGYTF

j_gene: TRBJ1-1
d_gene: -
abundance: -
v_gene: TRBV11-2
CDR3nt: TGTGCCAGCAGCTTACTAGGCAGCACTGAAGCTTTCTTT
CDR3aa: CASSLLGSTEAFF

j_gene: TRBJ1-1
d_gene: -
abundance: -
v_gene: TRBV5-8
CDR3nt: TGTGCCAGCAGCTTGTACCGGAACACTGAAGCTTTCTTT
CDR3aa: CASSLYRNTEAFF

j_gene: TRBJ2-2
d_gene: TRBD2
abundance: once
v_gene: TRBV7-8
CDR3nt: TGTGCCAGCAGCTTAGATCGACTAGCGGGAGTCGACACCGGGGAGCTGTTTTTT
CDR3aa: CASSLDRLAGVDTGELFF

j_gene: TRBJ1-5
d_gene: -
abundance: -
v_gene: TRBV14
CDR3nt: TGTGCCAGCAGCCAAGCAGTCCGGGGCCGACGGCCCCAGCATTTT
CDR3aa: CASSQAVRGRRPQHF

j_gene: TRBJ2-1
d_gene: TRBD2
abundance: -
v_gene: TRBV2
CDR3nt: TGTGCCAGCTGGGACCTAGCGGGAGCCTACAATGAGCAGTTCTTC
CDR3aa: CASWDLAGAYNEQFF

j_gene: TRBJ1-2
d_gene: TRBD1
abundance: -
v_gene: TRBV14
CDR3nt: TGTGCCAGCAGCCAACAGGGGGCTCGGGGCTACACCTTC
CDR3aa: CASSQQGARGYTF

j_gene: TRBJ2-7
d_gene: TRBD1
abundance: -
v_gene: TRBV6-5
CDR3nt: TGTGCCAGCAGTTCCTTGACAGGGGGCAACGAGCAGTACTTC
CDR3aa: CASSSLTGGNEQYF

j_gene: TRBJ1-2
d_gene: TRBD1
abundance: -
v_gene: TRBV28
CDR3nt: TGTGCCAGCAGTTCGGACAGGGGGTATGGCTACACCTTC
CDR3aa: CASSSDRGYGYTF

j_gene: TRBJ2-4
d_gene: TRBD2
abundance: once
v_gene: TRBV7-9
CDR3nt: TGTGCCAGCAGTGTAGGCGGGAGAGGTCCCAAAAACATTCAGTACTTC
CDR3aa: CASSVGGRGPKNIQYF

j_gene: TRBJ2-1
d_gene: -
abundance: many
v_gene: TRBV30
CDR3nt: TGTGCCTGGAGTGTAAGGGAGAGGAGGTTCTTC
CDR3aa: CAWSVRERRFF

j_gene: TRBJ2-5
d_gene: -
abundance: once
v_gene: TRBV11-2
CDR3nt: TGTGCCAGCAGCTTGGCCCCATTACAAGAGACCCAGTACTTC
CDR3aa: CASSLAPLQETQYF

j_gene: TRBJ2-7
d_gene: TRBD1
abundance: -
v_gene: TRBV5-1
CDR3nt: TGCGCCAGCAGCTGGGGACAGGTCGGAGGGTTGGACGAGCAGTACTTC
CDR3aa: CASSWGQVGGLDEQYF

j_gene: TRBJ2-3
d_gene: TRBD2
abundance: once
v_gene: TRBV7-6
CDR3nt: TGTGCCAGCAGCTTACGTACGGGAGGGCCCATCGGCGCAGATACGCAGTATTTT
CDR3aa: CASSLRTGGPIGADTQYF

j_gene: TRBJ2-7
d_gene: -
abundance: -
v_gene: TRBV5-1
CDR3nt: TGCGCCAGCAGCTTGGAGGGTAGAGAGCAGTACTTC
CDR3aa: CASSLEGREQYF

j_gene: TRBJ2-5
d_gene: -
abundance: once
v_gene: TRBV7-2
CDR3nt: TGTGCCAGCAGACCGGGTTTAAAAGAGACCCAGTACTTC
CDR3aa: CASRPGLKETQYF

j_gene: TRBJ2-5
d_gene: -
abundance: -
v_gene: TRBV13
CDR3nt: TGTGCCAGCAGCCGTAGCTTAACTACAGGGACGGAGACCCAGTACTTC
CDR3aa: CASSRSLTTGTETQYF

j_gene: TRBJ1-6
d_gene: -
abundance: -
v_gene: TRBV6-6
CDR3nt: TGTGCCAGCAGTTACACCGGGGGTTCACCCCTCCACTTT
CDR3aa: CASSYTGGSPLHF

j_gene: TRBJ2-3
d_gene: -
abundance: once
v_gene: TRBV21-1
CDR3nt: TGTGCCAGCCCCCCCGAGGCGCGGGAGGGCACAGATACGCAGTATTTT
CDR3aa: CASPPEAREGTDTQYF

j_gene: TRBJ1-4
d_gene: TRBD1
abundance: once
v_gene: TRBV4-1
CDR3nt: TGCGCCAGCAGCCAAGTTGGGACAGGGGATAGCGAAAAACTGTTTTTT
CDR3aa: CASSQVGTGDSEKLFF

j_gene: TRBJ2-1
d_gene: TRBD2
abundance: -
v_gene: TRBV2
CDR3nt: TGTGCCAGCAGTTCCGGACTAGTAAGCAATGAGCAGTTCTTC
CDR3aa: CASSSGLVSNEQFF

j_gene: TRBJ2-3
d_gene: -
abundance: few
v_gene: TRBV6-6
CDR3nt: TGTGCCAGCAGTTATACCTCAGATACGCAGTATTTT
CDR3aa: CASSYTSDTQYF